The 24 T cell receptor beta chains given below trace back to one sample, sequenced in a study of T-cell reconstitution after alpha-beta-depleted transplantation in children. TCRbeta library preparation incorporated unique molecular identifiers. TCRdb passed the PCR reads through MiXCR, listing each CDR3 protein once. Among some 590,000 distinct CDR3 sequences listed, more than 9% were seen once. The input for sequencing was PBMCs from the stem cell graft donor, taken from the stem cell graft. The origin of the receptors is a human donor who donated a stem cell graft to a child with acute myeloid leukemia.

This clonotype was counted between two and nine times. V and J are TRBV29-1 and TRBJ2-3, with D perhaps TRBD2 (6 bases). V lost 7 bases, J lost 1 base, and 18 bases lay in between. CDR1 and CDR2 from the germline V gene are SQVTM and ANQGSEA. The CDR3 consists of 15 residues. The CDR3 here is CSAGGLTRGTDTQYF. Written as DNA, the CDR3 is TGCAGCGCCGGAGGACTAACCAGGGGCACAGATACGCAGTATTTT.

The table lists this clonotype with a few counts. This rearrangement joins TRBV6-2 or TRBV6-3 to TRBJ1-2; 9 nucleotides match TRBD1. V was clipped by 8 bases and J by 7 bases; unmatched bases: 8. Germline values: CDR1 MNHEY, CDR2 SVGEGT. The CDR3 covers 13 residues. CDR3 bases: TGTGCCAGCGCCTCCGGGACAGGGATTGGCTACACCTTC. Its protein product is CASASGTGIGYTF.

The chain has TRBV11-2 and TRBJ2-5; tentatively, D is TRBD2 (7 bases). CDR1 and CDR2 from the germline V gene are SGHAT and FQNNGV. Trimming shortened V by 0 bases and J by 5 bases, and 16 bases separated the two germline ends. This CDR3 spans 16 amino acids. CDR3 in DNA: TGTGCCAGCAGCTTAGACGTAGGGGGGGGGACGGAGACCCAGTACTTC. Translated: CASSLDVGGGTETQYF. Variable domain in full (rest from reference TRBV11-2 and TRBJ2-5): EAGVAQSPRYKIIEKRQSVAFWCNPISGHATLYWYQQILGQGPKLLIQFQNNGVVDDSQLPKDRFSAERLKGVDSTLKIQPAKLEDSAVYLCASSLDVGGGTETQYFGPGTRLLVL.

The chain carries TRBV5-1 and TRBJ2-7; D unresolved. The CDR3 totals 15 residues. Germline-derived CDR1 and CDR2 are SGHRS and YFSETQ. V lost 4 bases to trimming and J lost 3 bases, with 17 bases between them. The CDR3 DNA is TGCGCCAGCAGCCCGGGCGGATCCTTAGACTACGAGCAGTACTTC. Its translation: CASSPGGSLDYEQYF.

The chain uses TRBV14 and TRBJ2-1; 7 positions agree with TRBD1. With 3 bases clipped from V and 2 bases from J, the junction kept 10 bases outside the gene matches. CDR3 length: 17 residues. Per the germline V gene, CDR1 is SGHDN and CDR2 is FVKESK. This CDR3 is CASSHSAGTDTYNEQFF. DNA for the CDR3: TGTGCCAGCAGCCACTCTGCCGGGACAGATACCTACAATGAGCAGTTCTTC.

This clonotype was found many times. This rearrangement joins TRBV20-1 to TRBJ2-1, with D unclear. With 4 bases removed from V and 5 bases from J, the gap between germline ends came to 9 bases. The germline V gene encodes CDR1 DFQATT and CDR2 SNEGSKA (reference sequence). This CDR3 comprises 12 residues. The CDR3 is CSAMESHNEQFF. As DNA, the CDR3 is TGCAGTGCTATGGAGAGCCACAATGAGCAGTTCTTC.

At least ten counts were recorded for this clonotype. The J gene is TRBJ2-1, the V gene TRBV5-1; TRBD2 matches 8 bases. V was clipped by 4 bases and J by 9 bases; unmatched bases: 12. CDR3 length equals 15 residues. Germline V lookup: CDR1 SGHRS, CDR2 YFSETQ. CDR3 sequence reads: CASSPTSGLTLEQFF. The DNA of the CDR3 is TGCGCCAGCAGCCCTACTAGCGGACTCACCCTTGAGCAGTTCTTC. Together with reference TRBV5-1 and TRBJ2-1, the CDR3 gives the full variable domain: KAGVTQTPRYLIKTRGQQVTLSCSPISGHRSVSWYQQTPGQGLQFLFEYFSETQRNKGNFPGRFSGRQFSNSRSEMNVSTLELGDSALYLCASSPTSGLTLEQFFGPGTRLTVL.

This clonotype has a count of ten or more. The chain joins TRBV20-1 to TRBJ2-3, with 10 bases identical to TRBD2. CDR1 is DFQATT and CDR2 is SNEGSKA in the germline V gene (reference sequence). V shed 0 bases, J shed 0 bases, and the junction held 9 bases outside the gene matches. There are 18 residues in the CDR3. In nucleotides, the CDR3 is TGCAGTGCTAGAGACTACGAAGGGACTAGCGCTAGCACAGATACGCAGTATTTT. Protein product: CSARDYEGTSASTDTQYF.

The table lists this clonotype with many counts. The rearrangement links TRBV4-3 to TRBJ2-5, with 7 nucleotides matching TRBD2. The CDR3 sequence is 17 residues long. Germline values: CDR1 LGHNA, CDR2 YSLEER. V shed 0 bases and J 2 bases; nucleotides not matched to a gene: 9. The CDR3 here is CASSQELPASGQETQYF. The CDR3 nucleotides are TGCGCCAGCAGCCAAGAGCTTCCGGCTAGCGGACAAGAGACCCAGTACTTC.

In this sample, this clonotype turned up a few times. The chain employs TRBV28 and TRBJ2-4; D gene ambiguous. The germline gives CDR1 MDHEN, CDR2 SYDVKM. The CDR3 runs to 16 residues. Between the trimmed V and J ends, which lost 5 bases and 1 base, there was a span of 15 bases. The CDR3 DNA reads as TGTGCCAGCAGTCCCCGTCAAATTGGGGCCAAAAACATTCAGTACTTC. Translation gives CASSPRQIGAKNIQYF.

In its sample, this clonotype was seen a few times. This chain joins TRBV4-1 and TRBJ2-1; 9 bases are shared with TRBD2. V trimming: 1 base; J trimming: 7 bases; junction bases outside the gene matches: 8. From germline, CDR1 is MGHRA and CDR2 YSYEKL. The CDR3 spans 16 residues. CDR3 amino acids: CASSQAGTSSWNEQFF. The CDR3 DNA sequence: TGCGCCAGCAGCCAAGCCGGGACTAGCAGCTGGAATGAGCAGTTCTTC.

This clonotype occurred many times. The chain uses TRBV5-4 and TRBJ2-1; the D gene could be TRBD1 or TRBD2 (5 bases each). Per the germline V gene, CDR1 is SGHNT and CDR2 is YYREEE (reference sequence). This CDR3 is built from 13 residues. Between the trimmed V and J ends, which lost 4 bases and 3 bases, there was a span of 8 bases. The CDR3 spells CASSRGDYNEQFF. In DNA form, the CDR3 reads TGTGCCAGCAGCCGAGGGGACTACAATGAGCAGTTCTTC.

CDR3 region: CASSFNPQSNQPQHF. The CDR3 DNA sequence: TGTGCCAGCAGTTTTAATCCCCAAAGCAATCAGCCCCAGCATTTT. The chain recombines TRBV12-3 or TRBV12-4 with TRBJ1-5; unclear D gene. With 3 bases removed from V and 1 base from J, the gap between germline ends came to 10 bases. The CDR3 is 15 amino acids.

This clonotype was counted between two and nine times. The DNA of the CDR3 is TGTGCCAGCAGCTTAGCGAAACTCGTTCTCTACGAGCAGTACTTC. Its protein product is CASSLAKLVLYEQYF. The J gene is TRBJ2-7, the V gene TRBV7-8; D is undetermined. Germline V gene lookup returns CDR1 SGHVS and CDR2 FQNEAQ. This CDR3 comprises 15 residues. Trimming cost V 0 bases and J 3 bases, with 12 bases left between them.

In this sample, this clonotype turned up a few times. CDR3 sequence reads: CASSRQRELDTQYF. The CDR3 region has the DNA TGTGCCAGCAGCCGACAGCGGGAGTTAGATACGCAGTATTTT. The chain has TRBV7-9 and TRBJ2-3; TRBD2 aligns across 8 bases. V gave up 5 bases and J gave up 5 bases; unmatched junction bases: 6. This CDR3 is 14 amino acids long. Germline CDR1 is SEHNR and CDR2 is FQNEAQ (reference sequence).

The CDR3 region has the DNA TGTGCCAGCAGCTTCGGAAGGCAAAACATTCAGTACTTC. It codes for CASSFGRQNIQYF. V usage is TRBV7-2 and J usage is TRBJ2-4; D call uncertain. CDR1 and CDR2 (germline): SGHTA, FQGNSA. Trimming removed 3 bases at V and 5 bases at J, with 8 bases between. The CDR3 is made up of 13 amino acids.

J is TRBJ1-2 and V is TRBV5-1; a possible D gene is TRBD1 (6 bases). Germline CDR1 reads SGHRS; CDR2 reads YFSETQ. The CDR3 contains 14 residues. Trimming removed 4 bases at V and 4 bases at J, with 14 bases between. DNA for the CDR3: TGCGCCAGCAGCCTTCAGGGGCCCACCTATGGCTACACCTTC. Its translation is CASSLQGPTYGYTF.

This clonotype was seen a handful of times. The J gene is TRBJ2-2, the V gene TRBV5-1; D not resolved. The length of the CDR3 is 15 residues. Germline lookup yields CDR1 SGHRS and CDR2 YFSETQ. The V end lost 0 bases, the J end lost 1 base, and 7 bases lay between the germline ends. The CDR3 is CASSLVTVNTGELFF. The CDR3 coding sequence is TGCGCCAGCAGCTTGGTGACCGTGAACACCGGGGAGCTGTTTTTT. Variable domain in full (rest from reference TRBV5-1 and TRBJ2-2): KAGVTQTPRYLIKTRGQQVTLSCSPISGHRSVSWYQQTPGQGLQFLFEYFSETQRNKGNFPGRFSGRQFSNSRSEMNVSTLELGDSALYLCASSLVTVNTGELFFGEGSRLTVL.

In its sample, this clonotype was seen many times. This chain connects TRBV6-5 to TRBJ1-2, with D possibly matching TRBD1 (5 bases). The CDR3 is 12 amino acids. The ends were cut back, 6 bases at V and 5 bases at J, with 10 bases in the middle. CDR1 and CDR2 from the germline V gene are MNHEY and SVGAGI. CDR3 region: CASRGTAYGYTF. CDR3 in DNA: TGTGCCAGCAGGGGGACCGCATATGGCTACACCTTC.

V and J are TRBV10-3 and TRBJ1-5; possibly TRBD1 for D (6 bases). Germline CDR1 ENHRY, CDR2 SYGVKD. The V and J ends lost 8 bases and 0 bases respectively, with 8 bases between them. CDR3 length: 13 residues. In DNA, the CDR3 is TGTGCCATCGCAGGGGTTAGCAATCAGCCCCAGCATTTT. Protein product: CAIAGVSNQPQHF.

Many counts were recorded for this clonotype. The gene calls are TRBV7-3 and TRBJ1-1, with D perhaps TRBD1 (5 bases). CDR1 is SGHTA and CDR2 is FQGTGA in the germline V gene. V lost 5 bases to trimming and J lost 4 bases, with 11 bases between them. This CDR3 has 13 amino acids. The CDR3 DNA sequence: TGTGCCAGCAGCCGAGACGGGGGCACTGAAGCTTTCTTT. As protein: CASSRDGGTEAFF. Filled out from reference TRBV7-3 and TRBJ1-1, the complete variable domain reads GAGVSQTPSNKVTEKGKYVELRCDPISGHTALYWYRQSLGQGPEFLIYFQGTGAADDSGLPNDRFFAVRPEGSVSTLKIQRTERGDSAVYLCASSRDGGTEAFFGQGTRLTVV.

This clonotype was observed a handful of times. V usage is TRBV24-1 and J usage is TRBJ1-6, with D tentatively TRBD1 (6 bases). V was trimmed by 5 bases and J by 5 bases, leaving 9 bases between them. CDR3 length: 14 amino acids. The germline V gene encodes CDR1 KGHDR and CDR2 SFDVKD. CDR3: CATSAGHNNSPLHF. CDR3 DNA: TGTGCCACCAGTGCGGGACACAATAATTCACCCCTCCACTTT.

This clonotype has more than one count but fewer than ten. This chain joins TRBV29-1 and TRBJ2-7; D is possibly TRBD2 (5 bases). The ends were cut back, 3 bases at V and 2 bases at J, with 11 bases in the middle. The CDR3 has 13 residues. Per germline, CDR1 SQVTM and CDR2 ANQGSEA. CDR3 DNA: TGCAGCGTTGAGGACTCGACAACCTACGAGCAGTACTTC. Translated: CSVEDSTTYEQYF.

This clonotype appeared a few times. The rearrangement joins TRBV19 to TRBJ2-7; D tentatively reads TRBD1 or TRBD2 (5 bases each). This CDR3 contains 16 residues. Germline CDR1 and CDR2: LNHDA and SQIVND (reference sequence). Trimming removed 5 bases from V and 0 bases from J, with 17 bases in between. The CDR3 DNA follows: TGTGCCAGTAGTTCCGCCGGGACCGATGGCTCCTACGAGCAGTACTTC. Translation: CASSSAGTDGSYEQYF.